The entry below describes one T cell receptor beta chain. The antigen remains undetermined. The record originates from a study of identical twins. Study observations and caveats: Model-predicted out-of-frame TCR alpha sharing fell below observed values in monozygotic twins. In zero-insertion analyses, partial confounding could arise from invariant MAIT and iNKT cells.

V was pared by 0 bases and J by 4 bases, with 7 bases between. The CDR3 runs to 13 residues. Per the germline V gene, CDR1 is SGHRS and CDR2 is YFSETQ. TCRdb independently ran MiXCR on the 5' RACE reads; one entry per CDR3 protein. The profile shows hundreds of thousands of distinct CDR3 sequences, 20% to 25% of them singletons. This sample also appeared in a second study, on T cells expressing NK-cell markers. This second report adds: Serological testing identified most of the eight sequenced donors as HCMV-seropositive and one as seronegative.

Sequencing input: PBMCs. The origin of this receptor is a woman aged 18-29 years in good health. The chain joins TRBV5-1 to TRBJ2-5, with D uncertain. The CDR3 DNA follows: TGCGCCAGCAGCTTGGAGGATGGAGAGACCCAGTACTTC. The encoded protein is CASSLEDGETQYF.